These T cell receptor beta chains were read from a single sample in a study of blood T cell repertoires in COVID-19. Clones were sequenced by immunoSEQ multiplex PCR, and TCRdb holds only the in-frame ones, with some missing. Among about 180,000 clones listed, around 85% were seen once. The specimen was peripheral blood. These receptors all come from a woman older than 75 with acute or convalescent COVID-19. CDR3s include the opening cysteine and the closing phenylalanine or tryptophan. A D gene is named only where the DNA matches it firmly. Not every row has a clone size; where given, it reads once, few, many or a size class.

j_call | v_call | d_call | clone_size | cdr3_aa | cdr3_nt
TRBJ1-6 | TRBV7-2 | . | . | CASSLYLPTDNSPLHF | TGTGCCAGCAGCTTATATCTTCCGACAGATAATTCACCCCTCCACTTT
TRBJ2-7 | TRBV30 | TRBD1 | . | CAWSPSTGAIDYEQYF | TGTGCCTGGAGTCCCTCGACAGGGGCGATCGACTACGAGCAGTACTTC
TRBJ1-6 | TRBV6-5 | TRBD1 | . | CASSRTGPYNSPLHF | TGTGCCAGCAGCCGGACAGGGCCCTATAATTCACCCCTCCACTTT
TRBJ1-6 | TRBV19 | . | once | CASSISTDYNSPLHF | TGTGCCAGTAGTATCTCGACAGATTATAATTCACCCCTCCACTTT
TRBJ2-7 | TRBV5-1 | . | . | CASSLEGTRGIYEQYF | TGCGCCAGCAGCCTTGAAGGGACCCGCGGGATATACGAGCAGTACTTC
TRBJ2-1 | TRBV3-1/TRBV3-2 | TRBD1 | . | CASSQALRGGLSNEQFF | TGTGCCAGCAGCCAAGCCCTGAGAGGGGGCCTATCCAATGAGCAGTTCTTC
TRBJ1-6 | TRBV5-1 | . | few | CASSLGNGNNSPLHF | TGCGCCAGCAGCTTGGGTAACGGGAATAATTCACCCCTCCACTTT
TRBJ1-3 | TRBV12-3/TRBV12-4 | . | . | CASSFRGGNTIYF | TGTGCCAGCAGTTTCAGGGGTGGAAACACCATATATTTT
TRBJ1-1 | TRBV10-3 | . | . | CAISDRSTEAFF | TGTGCCATCAGTGACAGGTCCACTGAAGCTTTCTTT
TRBJ1-3 | TRBV6-5 | . | . | CASSTLRGNTIYF | TGTGCCAGCAGTACCCTCAGGGGAAACACCATATATTTT
TRBJ1-4 | TRBV2 | . | few | CASRRTASTNEKLFF | TGTGCCAGCAGGCGGACAGCCTCAACTAATGAAAAACTGTTTTTT
TRBJ1-1 | TRBV29-1 | . | . | CSVEPGNTEAFF | TGCAGCGTTGAGCCCGGGAACACTGAAGCTTTCTTT
TRBJ2-2 | TRBV3-1/TRBV3-2 | TRBD2 | . | CASSPPGLAETGELFF | TGTGCCAGCAGCCCCCCGGGACTAGCGGAGACCGGGGAGCTGTTTTTT
TRBJ2-1 | TRBV5-6 | TRBD1 | . | CASSHITGGAKMSYNEQFF | TGTGCCAGCAGCCACATCACAGGGGGCGCGAAGATGTCCTACAATGAGCAGTTCTTC
TRBJ1-1 | TRBV10-1 | TRBD1 | once | CASSPTGVGTEAFF | TGCGCCAGCAGTCCAACAGGGGTGGGCACTGAAGCTTTCTTT
TRBJ2-2 | TRBV6-5 | TRBD2 | . | CASRTSDGELFF | TGTGCCAGCAGGACTAGCGACGGGGAGCTGTTTTTT
TRBJ1-2 | TRBV12-3/TRBV12-4 | . | . | CASRSGGPYGYTF | TGTGCCAGCAGATCGGGGGGCCCCTATGGCTACACCTTC
TRBJ2-3 | TRBV6-2/TRBV6-3 | . | . | CASTPPSDTQYF | TGTGCCAGCACCCCTCCTAGCGATACGCAGTATTTT
TRBJ1-2 | TRBV14 | . | . | CASSNQGYGYTF | TGTGCCAGCAGCAATCAGGGGTACGGCTACACCTTC
TRBJ1-1 | TRBV3-1/TRBV3-2 | . | . | CASSQARNTEAFF | TGTGCCAGCAGCCAAGCGCGGAACACTGAAGCTTTCTTT
TRBJ1-6 | TRBV5-5 | TRBD1 | . | CASSGGQPNSPLHF | TGTGCCAGCAGCGGGGGACAGCCTAATTCACCCCTCCACTTT
TRBJ2-7 | TRBV25-1 | . | . | CASSAGVLSSYEQYF | TGTGCCAGCAGTGCCGGGGTGCTCAGCTCCTACGAGCAGTACTTC
TRBJ1-4 | TRBV18 | . | once | CASSLGRTNEKLFF | TGTGCCAGCTCACTCGGTCGGACTAATGAAAAACTGTTTTTT
TRBJ1-4 | TRBV5-5 | . | . | CASSLGGSVEKLFF | TGTGCCAGCAGCTTGGGAGGGAGTGTTGAAAAACTGTTTTTT
TRBJ1-3 | TRBV27 | . | . | CASSATAGARGNTIYF | TGTGCCAGCAGCGCCACCGCAGGGGCGCGAGGAAACACCATATATTTT
TRBJ2-3 | TRBV18 | . | . | CASSPTGTDTQYF | TGTGCCAGCTCACCTACTGGCACAGATACGCAGTATTTT
TRBJ2-5 | TRBV9 | . | few | CASSVGTSMETQYF | TGTGCCAGCAGCGTAGGGACTTCGATGGAGACCCAGTACTTC
TRBJ1-2 | TRBV10-3 | TRBD1 | . | CAISDRGQFGGYTF | TGTGCCATCAGCGACAGGGGGCAGTTCGGCGGCTACACCTTC
TRBJ2-3 | TRBV2 | . | . | CASSVNTQYF | TGTGCCAGCAGCGTTAATACGCAGTATTTT
TRBJ2-7 | TRBV7-9 | TRBD2 | . | CASSGTSGSRSSYEQYF | TGTGCCAGCAGCGGGACTAGCGGGTCCCGGAGCTCCTACGAGCAGTACTTC
TRBJ2-6 | TRBV14 | . | . | CASSQGRRSGANVLTF | TGTGCCAGCAGCCAAGGTCGGAGATCTGGGGCCAACGTCCTGACTTTC
TRBJ1-5 | TRBV29-1 | . | . | CSAIVGGSNQPQHF | TGCAGCGCGATCGTAGGGGGTAGCAATCAGCCCCAGCATTTT
TRBJ2-3 | TRBV12-3/TRBV12-4 | . | . | CASTYLTDTQYF | TGTGCCAGCACCTACCTCACAGATACGCAGTATTTT
TRBJ2-5 | TRBV29-1 | TRBD1 | . | CSGGDRETQETQYF | TGCAGCGGGGGGGACAGGGAGACTCAAGAGACCCAGTACTTC
TRBJ1-6 | TRBV18 | TRBD1 | . | CASSATGGTYNSPLHF | TGTGCCAGCTCAGCGACAGGGGGGACCTATAATTCACCCCTCCACTTT
TRBJ2-5 | TRBV19 | . | . | CASSPQGRPRIETQYF | TGTGCCAGTAGTCCACAGGGAAGGCCACGAATAGAGACCCAGTACTTC
TRBJ1-6 | TRBV19 | . | . | CASSPGTGVSYNSPLHF | TGTGCCAGTAGTCCAGGGACGGGGGTCTCCTATAATTCACCCCTCCACTTT
TRBJ1-3 | TRBV7-2 | . | few | CASSPGGSGNTIYF | TGTGCCAGCAGCCCGGGGGGTTCTGGAAACACCATATATTTT
TRBJ2-1 | TRBV7-9 | TRBD2 | . | CASSSGTSGYNEQFF | TGTGCCAGCAGCTCCGGGACTAGCGGTTACAATGAGCAGTTCTTC
TRBJ1-1 | TRBV25-1 | . | few | CASSESGDLNTEAFF | TGTGCCAGCAGTGAATCGGGAGATCTTAACACTGAAGCTTTCTTT
TRBJ2-7 | TRBV9 | . | . | CASSVESAGAGEQYF | TGTGCCAGCAGCGTAGAATCGGCGGGGGCCGGGGAGCAGTACTTC